A single sample is the source of the 31 T cell receptor beta chains below, sequenced in a study of T-cell memory formation after mild COVID-19. A single record per CDR3 protein comes from TCRdb applying MiXCR to the 5' RACE reads. The sample contains about 360,000 distinct CDR3 sequences, under 15% of which appear only once. Sequencing was performed on PBMCs or a T cell subset sorted from them (not recorded which). Receptors originate from a man aged 18 to 30 who had mild COVID-19 (a few samples of this study predate the infection). Cell type and time point are not known.

The chain couples TRBV7-9 to TRBJ1-1; unclear D gene. The V gene's germline CDR1 is SEHNR and CDR2 FQNEAQ (reference sequence). V gave up 3 bases and J gave up 7 bases, with 12 bases separating them. This CDR3 is built from 13 residues. CDR3 DNA sequence: TGTGCCAGCAGCTTTTGGGCAGAAAGTGAAGCTTTCTTT. This sequence encodes CASSFWAESEAFF.

The V gene is TRBV10-3, the J gene TRBJ2-7; 7 bases align to TRBD1. Germline CDR1 is ENHRY and CDR2 is SYGVKD. Trimming cost V 0 bases and J 0 bases; bases outside gene matches: 2. This CDR3 is 15 amino acids long. The CDR3 DNA is TGTGCCATCAGTGAGTCCAGGGGGTTCTCCTACGAGCAGTACTTC. It specifies CAISESRGFSYEQYF.

The chain couples TRBV5-1 to TRBJ2-5, with 7 bases identical to TRBD2. V dropped 5 bases and J dropped 5; count of bases not matched to a gene: 9. The CDR3 loop spans 14 amino acids. The germline V gene encodes CDR1 SGHRS and CDR2 YFSETQ. CDR3 amino acids: CASSNYAGVETQYF. CDR3 bases: TGCGCCAGCAGTAACTATGCGGGAGTCGAGACCCAGTACTTC.

CDR3 region: CASSFGGGGELFF. The CDR3 DNA sequence: TGTGCCAGCAGTTTCGGGGGCGGCGGGGAGCTGTTTTTT. The chain recombines TRBV6-6 with TRBJ2-2; the D gene could be TRBD1 or TRBD2 (6 bases each). This CDR3 comprises 13 residues. The V end was cut by 4 bases, the J end by 7 bases, with 10 bases between. Germline V gives CDR1 MNHNY, CDR2 SVGAGI (reference sequence).

Only a few counts were recorded for this clonotype. V is TRBV19 and J is TRBJ1-1; D is uncertain. Germline values: CDR1 LNHDA, CDR2 SQIVND (reference sequence). This CDR3 comprises 13 residues. Trimming removed 4 bases from V and 4 bases from J, with 10 bases in between. CDR3: CASSRVGFTEAFF. For the CDR3, the DNA is TGTGCCAGTAGTAGGGTTGGGTTCACTGAAGCTTTCTTT.

The J gene is TRBJ1-2, the V gene TRBV20-1; 8 positions match TRBD1. This CDR3 has 13 amino acids. Germline trimming cut 6 bases from V and 0 bases from J; bases unmatched to any gene: 3. Germline CDR1 is DFQATT and CDR2 is SNEGSKA (reference sequence). CDR3 sequence: CSAMDRANYGYTF. In DNA, the CDR3 is TGCAGTGCGATGGACAGGGCTAACTATGGCTACACCTTC.

This clonotype showed up many times. The gene calls are TRBV20-1 and TRBJ2-3; the match to TRBD2 covers 11 bases. Losses at the gene ends were 2 bases for V and 5 bases for J; bases not matched to a gene: 6. The germline CDR1 and CDR2 sequences are DFQATT and SNEGSKA (reference sequence). The CDR3 is 15 amino acids. CDR3 loop: CSARKLAGVRDTQYF. The CDR3 DNA sequence: TGCAGTGCTAGAAAACTAGCGGGGGTCCGAGATACGCAGTATTTT.

This clonotype was seen a handful of times. The J gene is TRBJ2-1, the V gene TRBV6-6; possible D gene TRBD1, 7 bases. Germline V gene data show CDR1 as MNHNY and CDR2 as SVGAGI (reference sequence). Trimming shortened V by 2 bases and J by 7 bases, and 12 bases separated the two germline ends. The CDR3 spans 14 residues. As DNA, the CDR3 is TGTGCCAGCAGTTACGCGGGACAGTTTAATGAGCAGTTCTTC. It yields the protein CASSYAGQFNEQFF.

The chain recombines TRBV7-6 with TRBJ2-3; TRBD2 agrees at 14 bases. Germline CDR1 reads SGHVS; CDR2 reads FNYEAQ. This CDR3 has 16 amino acids. Trimming took 0 bases from V and 10 from J; bases not matched to a gene: 6. The CDR3 coding sequence is TGTGCCAGCAGCTTAGCTGGGACTAGCGGGGGTTTGGCGCAGTATTTT. Its translation: CASSLAGTSGGLAQYF.

The sample holds a few counts of this clonotype. V gene TRBV7-2 combines with J gene TRBJ2-5; tentatively, D is TRBD2 (6 bases). This CDR3 comprises 15 residues. The germline gives CDR1 SGHTA, CDR2 FQGNSA. V gave up 5 bases and J gave up 3 bases, with 16 bases separating them. The CDR3 region has the DNA TGTGCCAGCAGCCCCCACAGGACTAAGAAAGAGACCCAGTACTTC. It is translated as CASSPHRTKKETQYF.

The sample holds a few counts of this clonotype. This rearrangement joins TRBV20-1 to TRBJ1-1; possible D gene TRBD1, 6 bases. The CDR3 runs to 13 residues. The V gene's germline CDR1 is DFQATT and CDR2 SNEGSKA (reference sequence). Between the trimmed V and J ends, which lost 3 bases and 3 bases, there was a span of 11 bases. CDR3 nucleotide sequence: TGCAGTGCTAGCAAAGGGGGGTACACTGAAGCTTTCTTT. Protein product: CSASKGGYTEAFF.

The rearrangement links TRBV19 to TRBJ2-3; tentative D call: TRBD1 (6 bases). V was pared by 0 bases and J by 4 bases, with 14 bases between. This CDR3 has 16 residues. Per the germline V gene, CDR1 is LNHDA and CDR2 is SQIVND (reference sequence). The CDR3 DNA follows: TGTGCCAGTAGTATAGATCGGACAGCCTCGGCAGATACGCAGTATTTT. It specifies CASSIDRTASADTQYF.

CDR3 loop: CASSWGTGNEQFF. The CDR3 DNA reads as TGTGCCAGCAGCTGGGGAACAGGGAATGAGCAGTTCTTC. The rearrangement joins TRBV7-3 to TRBJ2-1, with a tentative D call TRBD1 (6 bases). Germline CDR1 SGHTA, CDR2 FQGTGA. The V gene lost 4 bases and the J gene lost 7 bases, with 11 bases spanning the gap. The CDR3 is 13 amino acids.

The chain links TRBV5-1 to TRBJ2-1, with 10 bases that match TRBD1. J was trimmed by 2 bases and V by 3 bases; bases with no gene match: 8. Germline values: CDR1 SGHRS, CDR2 YFSETQ. This CDR3 has 17 residues. CDR3 protein: CASSSFPGTGAYNEQFF. CDR3 coding DNA: TGCGCCAGCAGCTCCTTTCCCGGGACAGGGGCCTACAATGAGCAGTTCTTC.

The chain combines TRBV15 with TRBJ2-1, with 7 bases lining up with TRBD2. The CDR3 runs to 17 residues. V shed 0 bases, J shed 0 bases, and the junction held 5 bases outside the gene matches. The germline V gene has CDR1 LNHNV and CDR2 YYDKDF (reference sequence). CDR3 DNA sequence: TGTGCCACCAGCAGAGATGGGCGGGGGAGCTCCTACAATGAGCAGTTCTTC. Translation gives CATSRDGRGSSYNEQFF. The full variable domain, its missing parts supplied by reference TRBV15 and TRBJ2-1, is DAMVIQNPRYQVTQFGKPVTLSCSQTLNHNVMYWYQQKSSQAPKLLFHYYDKDFNNEADTPDNFQSRRPNTSFCFLDIRSPGLGDTAMYLCATSRDGRGSSYNEQFFGPGTRLTVL.

This CDR3 reads CASSRGQGTETQYF. The CDR3 region has the DNA TGTGCCAGCAGCAGAGGACAGGGAACGGAGACCCAGTACTTC. This rearrangement joins TRBV28 to TRBJ2-5; TRBD1 aligns across 8 bases. V shed 6 bases, J shed 5 bases, and the junction held 8 bases outside the gene matches. This CDR3 is built from 14 residues. The germline V gene has CDR1 MDHEN and CDR2 SYDVKM. Full variable domain (missing parts from reference TRBV28 and TRBJ2-5): DVKVTQSSRYLVKRTGEKVFLECVQDMDHENMFWYRQDPGLGLRLIYFSYDVKMKEKGDIPEGYSVSREKKERFSLILESASTNQTSMYLCASSRGQGTETQYFGPGTRLLVL.

This clonotype came up many times. The CDR3, as DNA: TGCGCCAGCAGCCATTCGGACGGTTCAGACACAGATACGCAGTATTTT. Amino acids: CASSHSDGSDTDTQYF. The chain employs TRBV4-3 and TRBJ2-3; D call uncertain. Germline V gene data show CDR1 as LGHNA and CDR2 as YSLEER. V shed 3 bases and J shed 2 bases, with 15 bases lying between them. The CDR3 has 16 residues.

The chain employs TRBV5-4 and TRBJ2-7; weak D call: TRBD1 (6 bases). Germline CDR1 and CDR2: SGHNT and YYREEE (reference sequence). The CDR3 has 13 residues. The V and J ends lost 5 bases and 6 bases respectively, with 15 bases between them. The CDR3 DNA is TGTGCCAGCAGTTTCCAGGGGTTCGGCGAGCAGTACGTC. Residues: CASSFQGFGEQYV.

This clonotype turned up a few times. The V gene is TRBV18, the J gene TRBJ1-1; D might be TRBD1 (6 bases). Trimming took off 3 bases at V and 4 bases at J, with 12 bases between the two ends. The germline V gene has CDR1 KGHSH and CDR2 LQKENI. This CDR3 has 14 residues. The CDR3 region has the DNA TGTGCCAGCTCACCGAACCAGGACAGCACTGAAGCTTTCTTT. Protein sequence: CASSPNQDSTEAFF.

The chain carries TRBV12-3 or TRBV12-4 and TRBJ1-5; D ambiguous. The CDR3 totals 12 residues. Trimming took off 4 bases at V and 5 bases at J, with 6 bases between the two ends. CDR3 sequence: CASSWMDQPQHF. CDR3 in DNA: TGTGCCAGCAGTTGGATGGATCAGCCCCAGCATTTT.

This clonotype showed up just a few times. The CDR3 bases are TGTGCCAGCAGTAGGCGGGAGTCCTCTACCGGGGCCAACGTCCTGACTTTC. Translating it yields CASSRRESSTGANVLTF. The chain has TRBV6-5 and TRBJ2-6; TRBD2 aligns across 7 bases. The CDR3 length is 17 residues. V was pared by 5 bases and J by 4 bases, with 11 bases of the junction left unmatched. Germline assignment: CDR1 MNHEY and CDR2 SVGAGI.

The V call is TRBV13, the J call TRBJ2-7; D is perhaps TRBD2 (6 bases). V was pared by 5 bases and J by 3 bases, with 14 bases between. There are 14 residues in the CDR3. CDR1 and CDR2 from the germline V gene are PRHDT and FYEKMQ (reference sequence). CDR3 sequence reads: CASSPRDFLYEQYF. The CDR3 DNA sequence: TGTGCCAGCAGCCCGCGGGACTTTCTCTACGAGCAGTACTTC.

The rearrangement uses TRBV18 and TRBJ1-4; D remains ambiguous. Germline CDR1 reads KGHSH; CDR2 reads LQKENI. V was trimmed by 1 base and J by 1 base, leaving 4 bases between them. This CDR3 is built from 14 residues. CDR3 bases: TGTGCCAGCTCACCACAGGGAACTAATGAAAAACTGTTTTTT. Encoded protein: CASSPQGTNEKLFF.

The CDR3 nucleotides read TGTGCTAGTGGTTTGGATAGGACTAGCGGATACAATGAGCAGTTCTTC. It translates to CASGLDRTSGYNEQFF. The V and J genes are TRBV12-5 and TRBJ2-1; 10 bases match TRBD2. The CDR3 length is 16 residues. J lost 4 bases, V lost 1 base, and 4 bases had no gene match. From germline, CDR1 is LGHNT and CDR2 FRNRAP.

The V call is TRBV5-1, the J call TRBJ1-6; D ambiguous. CDR1 is SGHRS, CDR2 YFSETQ, per germline. The CDR3 length is 16 residues. V was clipped by 1 base and J by 2 bases, with 10 bases between them. Here the CDR3 reads CASSLLIGTYNSPLHF. CDR3 DNA sequence: TGCGCCAGCAGCTTGCTTATCGGGACCTATAATTCACCCCTCCACTTT.

This clonotype has only a few counts. The V gene is TRBV3-1, the J gene TRBJ1-6; D uncertain. The CDR3 totals 14 residues. Trimming removed 0 bases at V and 4 bases at J, with 4 bases between. CDR1 and CDR2 from the germline V gene are LGHDT and YNNKEL (reference sequence). Written as DNA, the CDR3 is TGTGCCAGCAGCCAAGAGGGTTATAATTCACCCCTCCACTTT. It translates to CASSQEGYNSPLHF.

This clonotype was seen repeatedly, ten times or more. The rearrangement uses TRBV6-2 or TRBV6-3 and TRBJ2-7, with D possibly being TRBD1 or TRBD2 (5 bases each). With 6 bases removed from V and 4 bases from J, the gap between germline ends came to 19 bases. The CDR3 has 15 residues. Germline V gives CDR1 MNHEY, CDR2 SVGEGT. In nucleotides, the CDR3 is TGTGCCAGCAGCCACCCTGGGACCCCTTTATACGAGCAGTACGTC. Its protein product is CASSHPGTPLYEQYV.

This clonotype was counted ten times or more. The rearrangement links TRBV6-2 or TRBV6-3 to TRBJ2-2; D unresolved. This CDR3 contains 14 residues. Germline CDR1 is MNHEY and CDR2 is SVGEGT. The ends were cut back, 8 bases at V and 1 base at J, with 11 bases in the middle. Written as DNA, the CDR3 is TGTGCCAGCCGGTACCATGAGAACACCGGGGAGCTGTTTTTT. It yields the protein CASRYHENTGELFF.

This clonotype was counted between two and nine times. This chain links TRBV7-2 with TRBJ2-7; possible D gene TRBD2, 7 bases. Germline CDR1 and CDR2: SGHTA and FQGNSA. The CDR3 length is 16 residues. Trimming shortened V by 5 bases and J by 3 bases, and 20 bases separated the two germline ends. CDR3 in DNA: TGTGCCAGCAGCCAAGGGGGGGGCGGGGCCATCTACGAGCAGTACTTC. This codes for CASSQGGGGAIYEQYF.

This clonotype was seen only a few times. V and J are TRBV6-2 or TRBV6-3 and TRBJ2-1; D tentatively reads TRBD1 or TRBD2 (6 bases each). Germline lookup yields CDR1 MNHEY and CDR2 SVGEGT. V shed 6 bases and J shed 5 bases, with 8 bases lying between them. This CDR3 contains 12 residues. The CDR3 nucleotides are TGTGCCAGCAGGGGGGGCAACAATGAGCAGTTCTTC. Encoded protein: CASRGGNNEQFF.

This clonotype was picked up a small number of times. V and J are TRBV3-1 and TRBJ2-2; 7 bases align to TRBD1. This CDR3 is built from 18 residues. The germline CDR1 and CDR2 sequences are LGHDT and YNNKEL (reference sequence). J was trimmed by 5 bases and V by 4 bases; bases with no gene match: 16. The CDR3 loop reads CASSLHQYTWTGTGELFF. The CDR3 region has the DNA TGTGCCAGCAGCCTCCACCAATACACATGGACAGGTACCGGGGAGCTGTTTTTT.